This record looks at one T cell receptor beta chain sequence and its context. Its antigen remains unidentified. A much more abundant neighbour one base away suggests this may be a read error. TCRdb itself ran the 5' RACE reads through MiXCR, one entry per CDR3 protein. This table holds 300,000 or so distinct CDR3 sequences, 6.8% found once. These data come from a study of T cells after yellow fever vaccination. Looking at the study overall: Fractions with few cells were prepared using SMART-Seq v4 Ultra Low Input.

Study findings and constraints: By day 5 rather than day 15, the secondary response had peaked, though it was weaker. Detected again after the booster were most primary-vaccination clones, at almost 97% CD4 and 70% to 90% CD8.

The V end was cut by 3 bases, the J end by 7 bases, with 14 bases between. The CDR3 contains 14 residues. Germline V CDR1 and CDR2: SGHRS, YFSETQ. V is TRBV5-1 and J is TRBJ2-1; possible D gene TRBD1, 6 bases. The source material was PBMCs, sampled approximately 47 days after the first yellow fever vaccination. This receptor was taken from a man aged 18 to 30 who received the YFV17D yellow fever vaccine. Here the CDR3 reads CASSSQGPRNEQFF. For the CDR3, the DNA is TGCGCCAGCAGCTCCCAGGGGCCGAGGAATGAGCAGTTCTTC.